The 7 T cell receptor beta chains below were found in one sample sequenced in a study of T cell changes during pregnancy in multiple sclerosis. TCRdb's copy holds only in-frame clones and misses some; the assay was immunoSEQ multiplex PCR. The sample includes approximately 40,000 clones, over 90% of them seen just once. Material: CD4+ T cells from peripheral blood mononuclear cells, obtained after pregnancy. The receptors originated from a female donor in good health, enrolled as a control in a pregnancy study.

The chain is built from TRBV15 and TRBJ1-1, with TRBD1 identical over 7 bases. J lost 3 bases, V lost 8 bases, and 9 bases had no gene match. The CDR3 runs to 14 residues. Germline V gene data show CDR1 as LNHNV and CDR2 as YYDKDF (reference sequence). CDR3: CATQWGRGDTEAFF. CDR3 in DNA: TGTGCCACCCAGTGGGGCAGGGGGGACACTGAAGCTTTCTTT.

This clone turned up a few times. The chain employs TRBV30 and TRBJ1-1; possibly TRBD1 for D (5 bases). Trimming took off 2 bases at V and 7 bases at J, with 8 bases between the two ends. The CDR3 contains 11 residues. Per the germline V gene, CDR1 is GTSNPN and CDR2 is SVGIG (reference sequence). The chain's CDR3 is CAWSRGSEAFF. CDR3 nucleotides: TGTGCCTGGAGTCGGGGGAGTGAAGCTTTCTTT.

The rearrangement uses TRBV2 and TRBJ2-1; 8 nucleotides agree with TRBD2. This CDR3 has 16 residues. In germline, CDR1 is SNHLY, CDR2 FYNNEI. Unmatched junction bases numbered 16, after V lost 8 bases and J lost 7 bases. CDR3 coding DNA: TGTGCCAGCGGCTTAGGTACTAGCGGCATACCAAATGAGCAGTTCTTC. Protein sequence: CASGLGTSGIPNEQFF.

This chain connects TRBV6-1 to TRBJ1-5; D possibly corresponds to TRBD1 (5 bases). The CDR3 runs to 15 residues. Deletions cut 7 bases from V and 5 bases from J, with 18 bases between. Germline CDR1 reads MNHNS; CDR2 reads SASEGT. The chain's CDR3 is CASTERGGAHQPQHF. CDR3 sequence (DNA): TGTGCCAGCACCGAACGGGGCGGGGCCCATCAGCCCCAGCATTTT.

The CDR3 loop reads CASSFLNTGELFF. The CDR3 bases are TGCGCCAGCAGCTTTCTGAACACCGGGGAGCTGTTTTTT. V usage is TRBV5-1 and J usage is TRBJ2-2; D unresolved. CDR3 length: 13 amino acids. Germline assignment: CDR1 SGHRS and CDR2 YFSETQ. V lost 2 bases and J lost 1, with 3 bases in between.

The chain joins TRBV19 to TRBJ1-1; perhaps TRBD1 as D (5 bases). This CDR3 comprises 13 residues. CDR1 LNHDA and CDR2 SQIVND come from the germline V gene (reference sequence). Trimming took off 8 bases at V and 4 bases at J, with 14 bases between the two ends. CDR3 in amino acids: CASAGTRTTEAFF. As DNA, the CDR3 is TGTGCCAGTGCCGGGACTAGGACCACTGAAGCTTTCTTT.

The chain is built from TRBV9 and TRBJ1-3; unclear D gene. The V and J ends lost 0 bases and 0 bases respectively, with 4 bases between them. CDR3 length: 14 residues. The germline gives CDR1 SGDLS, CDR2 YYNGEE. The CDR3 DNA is TGTGCCAGCAGCGTAGGTAACTCTGGAAACACCATATATTTT. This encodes CASSVGNSGNTIYF.